This T cell receptor (beta chain) was recorded in a study of cytomegalovirus exposure and HLA in healthy donors. Study background: The approximately 710 first-cohort repertoires and the 130 or so validation repertoires shared the same platform, a later analysis reported. The study's findings and limits: Rarity held for most TCR sequences, but there were some public TCRs that occurred in many donors.

The CDR3 is made up of 14 amino acids. The V gene's germline CDR1 is MNHNS and CDR2 SASEGT. V lost 1 base to trimming and J lost 1 base, with 7 bases between them. Assay: immunoSEQ multiplex PCR; the TCRdb copy retains only in-frame clones and omits some. This sample carries 220,000 or so clones, around four fifths of them seen once, and the ten largest clones take over 12%. For this clone: The antigen is not known.

This TCR was sampled from a woman aged 25-40 years in good health and CMV-seropositive. Sequencing input: PBMCs. The gene calls are TRBV6-1 and TRBJ1-1; D remains ambiguous. CDR3 amino acids: CASSEGGENTEAFF. In DNA, the CDR3 is TGTGCCAGCAGTGAAGGAGGAGAGAACACTGAAGCTTTCTTT.